These T cell receptor beta chains were read from a single sample in a study of blood T cell repertoires in COVID-19. Assay used: immunoSEQ multiplex PCR; TCRdb lists only in-frame clones, some missing. The table records about 190,000 clones, over 75% of them present only once. Sequenced sample: peripheral blood. The source of these receptors is a woman between 45 and 65 years old with acute or convalescent COVID-19. Both conserved end residues are part of each CDR3. D genes are given only for firm matches. Size is stated for part of the rows, as once, few or many counts, or as a class when the clone is expanded.

J gene	clone size	V gene	D gene	CDR3 protein	CDR3 DNA
TRBJ1-4	-	TRBV7-2	TRBD1	CASSLTGEANEKLFF	TGTGCCAGCAGCTTGACAGGGGAGGCTAATGAAAAACTGTTTTTT
TRBJ1-3	many	TRBV7-2	-	CASSSGGAGGNTIYF	TGTGCCAGCTCCTCGGGGGGCGCGGGAGGAAACACCATATATTTT
TRBJ1-6	-	TRBV6-5	TRBD1	CASSFRTGRGNSPLHF	TGTGCCAGCAGTTTCCGGACAGGGAGAGGTAATTCACCCCTCCACTTT
TRBJ2-7	-	TRBV7-2	TRBD1	CASSRGGKGGHEQYF	TGTGCCAGCAGCCGCGGAGGTAAAGGGGGCCACGAGCAGTACTTC
TRBJ2-7	-	TRBV29-1	TRBD2	CSVVKGGSYEQYF	TGCAGCGTTGTAAAGGGAGGGTCCTACGAGCAGTACTTC
TRBJ1-2	-	TRBV25-1	TRBD1	CASSRTGGKHGYTF	TGTGCCAGCAGTAGGACAGGGGGCAAGCATGGCTACACCTTC
TRBJ1-6	-	TRBV6-5	-	CASSFSGTTGSPLHF	TGTGCCAGCAGTTTTTCCGGGACAACGGGTTCACCCCTCCACTTT
TRBJ1-2	-	TRBV21-1	-	CASSSIYGTGYGYTF	TGTGCCAGCAGCTCAATATATGGGACAGGCTATGGCTACACCTTC
TRBJ2-7	-	TRBV6-5	TRBD1	CASSWGQAKNEQYF	TGTGCCAGCAGCTGGGGACAGGCTAAGAACGAGCAGTACTTC
TRBJ1-2	-	TRBV2	TRBD1	CASIRGARQGDGYTF	TGTGCCAGCATTCGGGGAGCCCGACAGGGAGATGGCTACACCTTC
TRBJ1-1	-	TRBV19	-	CAIRPGDRENTEAFF	TGTGCCATCCGGCCGGGAGACAGAGAGAACACTGAAGCTTTCTTT
TRBJ2-7	-	TRBV2	TRBD1	CASSGQGTYEQYF	TGTGCCAGCAGTGGACAGGGAACCTACGAGCAGTACTTC
TRBJ1-5	few	TRBV5-1	TRBD1	CASSLGGQGRDQPQHF	TGCGCCAGCAGCTTAGGGGGACAGGGGCGTGATCAGCCCCAGCATTTT
TRBJ2-7	few	TRBV24-1	-	CATSDPSLNYEQYF	TGTGCCACCAGTGATCCCAGTTTGAACTACGAGCAGTACTTC
TRBJ1-6	-	TRBV9	-	CASSVANSPLHF	TGTGCCAGCAGCGTAGCTAACTCACCCCTCCACTTT
TRBJ2-7	-	TRBV9	-	CASSTQGYEQYF	TGTGCCAGCAGCACTCAGGGCTACGAGCAGTACTTC
TRBJ2-5	-	TRBV7-8	TRBD2	CASSLGTSYPQKTQYF	TGTGCCAGCAGCTTAGGGACTAGCTACCCCCAAAAGACCCAGTACTTC
TRBJ2-5	once	TRBV18	TRBD1	CASSSEGTVSGTQYF	TGTGCCAGCTCGTCAGAAGGGACAGTCTCGGGGACCCAGTACTTC
TRBJ1-1	-	TRBV28	-	CASSLIVIGTMNTEAFF	TGTGCCAGCAGTTTAATAGTTATAGGGACAATGAACACTGAAGCTTTCTTT
TRBJ2-3	-	TRBV2	-	CASSGGTDTQYF	TGTGCCAGCAGCGGGGGCACAGATACGCAGTATTTT
TRBJ1-4	-	TRBV28	TRBD1	CASSSGGMNEKLFF	TGTGCCAGCAGTTCAGGGGGCATGAATGAAAAACTGTTTTTT
TRBJ2-1	-	TRBV9	-	CASSVGGPHNEQFF	TGTGCCAGCAGCGTAGGGGGCCCACACAATGAGCAGTTCTTC
TRBJ2-7	-	TRBV3-1/TRBV3-2	-	CASSPVGPPSIF	TGTGCCAGCAGCCCTGTGGGGCCTCCATCGATCTTC
TRBJ2-7	-	TRBV11-2	-	CASSFERGGYEQYF	TGTGCCAGCAGCTTCGAGAGGGGAGGTTACGAGCAGTACTTC
TRBJ2-4	-	TRBV15	TRBD2	CATSRGLAENIQYF	TGTGCCACCAGCAGAGGACTAGCGGAAAACATTCAGTACTTC